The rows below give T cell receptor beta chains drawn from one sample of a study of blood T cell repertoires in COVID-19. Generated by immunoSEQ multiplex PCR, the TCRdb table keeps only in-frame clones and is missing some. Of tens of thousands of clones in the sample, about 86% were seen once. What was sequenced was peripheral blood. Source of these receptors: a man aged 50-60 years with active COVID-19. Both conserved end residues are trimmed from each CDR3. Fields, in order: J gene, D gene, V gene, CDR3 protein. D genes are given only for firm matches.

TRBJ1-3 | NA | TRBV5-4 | ASSSQGGGNTIY
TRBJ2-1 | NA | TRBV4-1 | ASSQVARLPYNEQF
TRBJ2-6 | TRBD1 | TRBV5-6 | ASSFDRGRIGANVLT
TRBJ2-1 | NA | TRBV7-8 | ASSSPQGYGEQF
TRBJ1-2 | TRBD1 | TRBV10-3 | AIKGDSNYGYT
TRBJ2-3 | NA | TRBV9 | ASSAPSLDTQY
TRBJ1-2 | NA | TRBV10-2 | ASSGDNQPGYT
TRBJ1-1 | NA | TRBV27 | ASGGQGEAF
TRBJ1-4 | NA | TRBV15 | ATSRGTAEKLF
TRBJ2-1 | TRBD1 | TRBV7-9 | ASSLNRGLRNEQF
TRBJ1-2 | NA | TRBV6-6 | ASISGNGYT
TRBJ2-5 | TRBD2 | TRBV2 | ASNRLAVQETQY
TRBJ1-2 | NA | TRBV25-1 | ASSESGIANYGYT
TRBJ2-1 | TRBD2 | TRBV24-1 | ATSDLRLADQNEQF
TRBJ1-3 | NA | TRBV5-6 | ASSLVSSGNTIY
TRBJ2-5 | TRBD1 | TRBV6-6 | ASSQTPGTVLQETQY
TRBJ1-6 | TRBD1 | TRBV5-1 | ASSIRQGNSPLH
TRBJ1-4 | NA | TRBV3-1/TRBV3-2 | ASSQEALGGRKLF
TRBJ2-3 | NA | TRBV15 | ATSSADSPLDTQY
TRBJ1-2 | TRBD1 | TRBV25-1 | ASSESGQGASRGGYT
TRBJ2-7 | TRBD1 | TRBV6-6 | ASRPGQGVHEQY
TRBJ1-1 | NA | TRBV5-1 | ASTQASGSEAF
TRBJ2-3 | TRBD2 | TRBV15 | ATSRGPRLAGLLDTQY
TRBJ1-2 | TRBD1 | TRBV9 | ASTTGAVRPVNYGYT
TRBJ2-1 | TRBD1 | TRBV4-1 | ASSHTGAGGQDEQF
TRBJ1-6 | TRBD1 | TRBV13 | ASSRDSRSPLH
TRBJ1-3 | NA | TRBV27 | ASRDSSGNTIY
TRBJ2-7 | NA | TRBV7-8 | ASSFEAGATYEQY
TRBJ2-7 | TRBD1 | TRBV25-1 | ASSAFNRGSYEQY
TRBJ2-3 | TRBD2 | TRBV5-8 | ASSLLAASTDKQY
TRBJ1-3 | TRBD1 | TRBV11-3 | ASSWNRGLLAGNTIY
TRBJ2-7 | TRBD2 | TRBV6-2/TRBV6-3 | ASSYPDRSGGASYEQY
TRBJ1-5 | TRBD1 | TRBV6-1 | ASSDNVRTGGGMGNQPQH
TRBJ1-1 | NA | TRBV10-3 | AISESRPIGAF
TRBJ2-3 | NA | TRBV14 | ASSQDVRAGQY